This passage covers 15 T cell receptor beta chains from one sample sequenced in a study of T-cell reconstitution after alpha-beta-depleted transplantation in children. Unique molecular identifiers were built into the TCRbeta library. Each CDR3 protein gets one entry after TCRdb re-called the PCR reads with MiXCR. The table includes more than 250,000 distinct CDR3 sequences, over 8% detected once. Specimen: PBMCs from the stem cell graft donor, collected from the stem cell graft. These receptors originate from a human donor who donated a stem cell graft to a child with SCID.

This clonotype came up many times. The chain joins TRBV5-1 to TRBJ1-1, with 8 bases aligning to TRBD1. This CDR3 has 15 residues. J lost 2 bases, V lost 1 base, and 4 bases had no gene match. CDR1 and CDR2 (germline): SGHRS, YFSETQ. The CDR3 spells CASSLRAGGNTEAFF. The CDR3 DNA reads TGCGCCAGCAGCTTGAGGGCAGGGGGCAACACTGAAGCTTTCTTT.

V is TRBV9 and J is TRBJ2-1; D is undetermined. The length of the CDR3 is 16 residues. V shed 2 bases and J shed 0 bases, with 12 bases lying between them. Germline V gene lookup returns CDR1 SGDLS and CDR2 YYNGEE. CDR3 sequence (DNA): TGTGCCAGCAGCGTGATTAGGGCAGGCTCCTACAATGAGCAGTTCTTC. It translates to CASSVIRAGSYNEQFF.

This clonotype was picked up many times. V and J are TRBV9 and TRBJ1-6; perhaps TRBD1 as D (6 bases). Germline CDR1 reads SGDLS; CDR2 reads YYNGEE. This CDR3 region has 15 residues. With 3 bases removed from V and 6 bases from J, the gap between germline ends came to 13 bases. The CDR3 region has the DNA TGTGCCAGCAGCGCCTCTGGACAGATTAATTCACCCCTCCACTTT. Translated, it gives CASSASGQINSPLHF.

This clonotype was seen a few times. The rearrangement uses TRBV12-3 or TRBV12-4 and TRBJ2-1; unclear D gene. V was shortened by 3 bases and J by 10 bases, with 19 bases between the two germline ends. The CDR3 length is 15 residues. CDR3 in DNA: TGTGCCAGCAGTTTGGCAGGAACCCCGTCAATCGAGCAGTTCTTC. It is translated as CASSLAGTPSIEQFF.

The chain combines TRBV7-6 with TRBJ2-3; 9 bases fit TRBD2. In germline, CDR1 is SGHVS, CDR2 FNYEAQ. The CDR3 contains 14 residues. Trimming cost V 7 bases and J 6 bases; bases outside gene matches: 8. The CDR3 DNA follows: TGTGCCAGCAAGGCGGGGGGGCCCTGGGATACGCAGTATTTT. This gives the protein CASKAGGPWDTQYF.

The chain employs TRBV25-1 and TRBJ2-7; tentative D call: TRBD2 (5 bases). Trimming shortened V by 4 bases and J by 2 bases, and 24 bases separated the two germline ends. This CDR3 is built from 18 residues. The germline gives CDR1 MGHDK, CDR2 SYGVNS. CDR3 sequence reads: CASSGRVGRVRNPYEQYF. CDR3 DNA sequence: TGTGCCAGCAGTGGCCGAGTTGGGCGGGTCCGAAACCCCTACGAGCAGTACTTC.

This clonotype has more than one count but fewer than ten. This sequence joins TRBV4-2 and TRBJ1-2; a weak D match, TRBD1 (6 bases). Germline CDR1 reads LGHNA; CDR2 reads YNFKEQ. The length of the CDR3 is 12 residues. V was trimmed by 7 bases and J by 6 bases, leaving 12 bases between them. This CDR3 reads CASKEQGHGYTF. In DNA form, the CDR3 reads TGTGCCAGCAAAGAACAGGGTCATGGCTACACCTTC.

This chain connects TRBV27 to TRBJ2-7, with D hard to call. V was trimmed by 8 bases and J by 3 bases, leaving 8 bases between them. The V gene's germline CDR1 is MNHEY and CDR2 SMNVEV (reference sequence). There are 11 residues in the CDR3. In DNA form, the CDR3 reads TGTGCCAGCGGCAGGATCTACGAGCAGTACTTC. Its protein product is CASGRIYEQYF.

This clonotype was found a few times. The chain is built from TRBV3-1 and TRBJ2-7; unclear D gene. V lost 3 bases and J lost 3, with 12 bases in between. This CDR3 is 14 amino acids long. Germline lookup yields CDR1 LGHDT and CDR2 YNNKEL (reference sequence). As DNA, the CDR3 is TGTGCCAGCAGCCATTTGGTTGGGCACTACGAGCAGTACTTC. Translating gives CASSHLVGHYEQYF.

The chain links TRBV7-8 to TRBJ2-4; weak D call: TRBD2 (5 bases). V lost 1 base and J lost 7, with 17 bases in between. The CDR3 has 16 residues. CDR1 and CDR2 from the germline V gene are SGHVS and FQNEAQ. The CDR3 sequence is CASSLGGMDAGNIQYF. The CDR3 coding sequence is TGTGCCAGCAGCTTAGGGGGAATGGATGCGGGTAACATTCAGTACTTC.

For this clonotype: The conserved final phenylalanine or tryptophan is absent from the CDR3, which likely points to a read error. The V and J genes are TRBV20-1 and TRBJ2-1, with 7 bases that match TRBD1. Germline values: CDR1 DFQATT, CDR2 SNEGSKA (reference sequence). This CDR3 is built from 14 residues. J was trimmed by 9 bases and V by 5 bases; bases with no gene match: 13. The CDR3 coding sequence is TGCAGTGCTCAGTCCCCGACAGGGATCGTTGAGCAGTTCTTA. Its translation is CSAQSPTGIVEQFL.

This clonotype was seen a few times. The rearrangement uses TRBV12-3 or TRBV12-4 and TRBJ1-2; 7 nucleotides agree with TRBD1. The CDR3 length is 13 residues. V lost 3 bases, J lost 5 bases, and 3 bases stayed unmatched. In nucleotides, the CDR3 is TGTGCCAGCAGTTTCCAGGGGGAGTATGGCTACACCTTC. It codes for CASSFQGEYGYTF.

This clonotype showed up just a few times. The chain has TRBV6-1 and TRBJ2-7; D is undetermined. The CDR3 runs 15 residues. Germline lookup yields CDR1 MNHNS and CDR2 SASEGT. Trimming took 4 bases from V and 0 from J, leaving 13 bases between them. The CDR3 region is CASSGDTLSSYEQYF. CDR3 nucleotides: TGTGCCAGCAGTGGAGATACTCTTAGCTCCTACGAGCAGTACTTC.

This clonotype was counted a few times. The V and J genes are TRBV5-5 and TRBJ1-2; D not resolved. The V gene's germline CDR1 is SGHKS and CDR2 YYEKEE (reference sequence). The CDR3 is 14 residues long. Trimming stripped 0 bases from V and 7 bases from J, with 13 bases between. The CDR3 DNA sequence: TGTGCCAGCAGCTTGGGGAGGGAGTCTGGTGGCTACACCTTC. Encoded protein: CASSLGRESGGYTF.

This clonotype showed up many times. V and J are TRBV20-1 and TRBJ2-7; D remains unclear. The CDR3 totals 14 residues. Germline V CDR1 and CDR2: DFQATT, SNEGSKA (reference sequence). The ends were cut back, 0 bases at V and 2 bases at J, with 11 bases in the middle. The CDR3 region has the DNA TGCAGTGCTAGAGATCTGACGTATGCCTACGAGCAGTACTTC. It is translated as CSARDLTYAYEQYF.